This T cell receptor (beta chain) was identified during a study of T cells expressing NK-cell markers. Study-wide context: Sorted CD3+CD56+NKG2C+, CD3+CD56+NKG2C- and CD3+CD56-NKG2C+ T cells supplied TCR beta repertoires.

The CDR3 sequence is 14 residues long. Germline lookup yields CDR1 SNHLY and CDR2 FYNNEI. Whole-study results and caveats: Specificity for HCMV among expanded NKG2C+ T cell clones was not established. The study found dominant NKG2C+ clonotypes at about 1.0-7.0% of CD8+ T cells in 5 or 6 donors.

Production of TCR beta cDNA relied on 5'RACE template switching with UMIs. From the 5' RACE reads, TCRdb lists one entry per CDR3 protein and no DNA. This sample's table reports hundreds of thousands of distinct CDR3 sequences. About this clonotype itself: What it binds is unknown.

The sequencing sample was made of blood T cells: a sorted CD56 or NKG2C T cell subset, CD4+ or CD8+ T cells, or bulk PBMC T cells (not recorded which). The chain uses TRBV2 and TRBJ1-5. The clonotype originates from a woman aged 18-70 years in good health. The CDR3 loop reads CASSQALSNQPQHF.